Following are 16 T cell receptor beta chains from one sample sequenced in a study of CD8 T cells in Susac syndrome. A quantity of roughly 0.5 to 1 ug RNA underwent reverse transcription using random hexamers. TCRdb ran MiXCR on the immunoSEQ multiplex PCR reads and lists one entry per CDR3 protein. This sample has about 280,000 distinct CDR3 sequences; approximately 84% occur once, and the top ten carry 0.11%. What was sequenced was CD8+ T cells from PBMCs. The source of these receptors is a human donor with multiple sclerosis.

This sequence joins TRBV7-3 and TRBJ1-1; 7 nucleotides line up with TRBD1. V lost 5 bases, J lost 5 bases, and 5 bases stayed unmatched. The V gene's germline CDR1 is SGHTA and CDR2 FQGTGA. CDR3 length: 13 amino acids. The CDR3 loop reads CASSPGGLTEAFF. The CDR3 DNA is TGTGCCAGCAGCCCAGGGGGATTAACTGAAGCTTTCTTT.

The CDR3 loop is CASSFRSGGGNEQFF. The CDR3, as DNA: TGTGCCAGCAGTTTCAGGTCGGGAGGGGGAAATGAGCAGTTCTTC. The chain employs TRBV27 and TRBJ2-1, with 8 bases aligning to TRBD2. The CDR3 contains 15 residues. Germline values: CDR1 MNHEY, CDR2 SMNVEV (reference sequence). The junction had 8 bases not matched to a gene; V was cut back by 3 bases and J by 7 bases.

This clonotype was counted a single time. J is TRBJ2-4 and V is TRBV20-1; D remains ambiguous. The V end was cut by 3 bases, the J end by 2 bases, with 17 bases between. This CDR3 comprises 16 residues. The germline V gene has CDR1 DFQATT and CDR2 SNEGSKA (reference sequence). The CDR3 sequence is CSARPWSETSKNIQYF. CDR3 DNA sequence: TGCAGTGCTAGGCCCTGGTCCGAGACCTCCAAAAACATTCAGTACTTC.

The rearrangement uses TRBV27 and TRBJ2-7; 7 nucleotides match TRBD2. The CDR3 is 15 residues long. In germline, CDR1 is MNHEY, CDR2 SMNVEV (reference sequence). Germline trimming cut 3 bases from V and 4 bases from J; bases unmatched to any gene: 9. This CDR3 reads CASSFSGTRIYEQYF. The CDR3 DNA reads TGTGCCAGCAGTTTCAGCGGGACTCGTATTTACGAGCAGTACTTC.

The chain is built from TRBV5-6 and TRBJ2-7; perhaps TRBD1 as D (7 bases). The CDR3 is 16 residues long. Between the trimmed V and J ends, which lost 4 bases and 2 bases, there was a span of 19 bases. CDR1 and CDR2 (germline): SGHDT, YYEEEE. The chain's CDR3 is CASSPGGLLKTYEQYF. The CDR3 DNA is TGTGCCAGCAGCCCAGGGGGACTTCTTAAGACCTACGAGCAGTACTTC. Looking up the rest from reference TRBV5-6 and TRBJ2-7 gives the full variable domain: DAGVTQSPTHLIKTRGQQVTLRCSPKSGHDTVSWYQQALGQGPQFIFQYYEEEERQRGNFPDRFSGHQFPNYSSELNVNALLLGDSALYLCASSPGGLLKTYEQYFGPGTRLTVT.

CDR3 in amino acids: CASSDLIGPTTSGNTIYF. In DNA, the CDR3 is TGTGCCAGCAGCGACCTGATCGGTCCTACTACCTCTGGAAACACCATATATTTT. The gene calls are TRBV12-3 or TRBV12-4 and TRBJ1-3; D gene unclear. The CDR3 loop spans 18 amino acids. Trimming took 6 bases from V and 0 from J, leaving 21 bases between them.

The DNA of the CDR3 is TGTGCCAGCAGCCTTTGGCGGTACAATGAGCAGTTCTTC. Amino acid sequence: CASSLWRYNEQFF. This chain joins TRBV7-3 and TRBJ2-1; D remains ambiguous. There are 13 residues in the CDR3. Deletions cut 5 bases from V and 4 bases from J, with 9 bases between. CDR1 is SGHTA, CDR2 FQGTGA, per germline.

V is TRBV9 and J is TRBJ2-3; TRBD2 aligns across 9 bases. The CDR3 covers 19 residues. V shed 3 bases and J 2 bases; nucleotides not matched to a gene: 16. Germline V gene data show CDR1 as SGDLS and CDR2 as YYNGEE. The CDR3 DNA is TGTGCCAGCAGCGCCGCGCAGGCTAGCGGGATAGCTCCCACAGATACGCAGTATTTT. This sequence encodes CASSAAQASGIAPTDTQYF.

For the CDR3, the DNA is TGTGCCAGCAGTTGGGGACTAGCGGGAGCGGACTCCTACAATGAGCAGTTCTTC. Amino acids: CASSWGLAGADSYNEQFF. The V gene is TRBV12-3 or TRBV12-4, the J gene TRBJ2-1; 14 nucleotides align to TRBD2. The CDR3 is 18 residues long. Trimming removed 4 bases from V and 0 bases from J; junction bases left unmatched: 5.

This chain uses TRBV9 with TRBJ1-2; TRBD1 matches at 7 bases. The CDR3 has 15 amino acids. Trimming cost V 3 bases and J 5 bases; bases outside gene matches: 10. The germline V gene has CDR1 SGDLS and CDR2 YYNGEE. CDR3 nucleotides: TGTGCCAGCAGCGACGGAGGTGGGACAGAATATGGCTACACCTTC. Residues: CASSDGGGTEYGYTF.

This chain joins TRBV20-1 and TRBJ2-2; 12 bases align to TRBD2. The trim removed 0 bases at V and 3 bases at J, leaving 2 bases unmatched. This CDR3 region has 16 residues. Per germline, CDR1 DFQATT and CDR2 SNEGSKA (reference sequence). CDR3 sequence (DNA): TGCAGTGCTAGAGATCGACTAGCGGGAGACACCGGGGAGCTGTTTTTT. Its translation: CSARDRLAGDTGELFF.

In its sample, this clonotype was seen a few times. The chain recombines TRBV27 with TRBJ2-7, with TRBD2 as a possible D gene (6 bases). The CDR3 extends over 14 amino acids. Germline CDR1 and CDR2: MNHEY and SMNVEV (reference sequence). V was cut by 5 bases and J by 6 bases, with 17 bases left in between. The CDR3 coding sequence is TGTGCCAGCAGTCCCGGGACTTCGGGCTCCGAGCAGTACTTC. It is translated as CASSPGTSGSEQYF.

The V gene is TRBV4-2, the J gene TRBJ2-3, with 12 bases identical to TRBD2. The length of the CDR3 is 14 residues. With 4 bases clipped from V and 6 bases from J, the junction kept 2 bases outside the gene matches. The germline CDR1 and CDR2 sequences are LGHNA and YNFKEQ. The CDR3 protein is CASSPSGRADTQYF. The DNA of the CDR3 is TGTGCCAGCAGCCCTAGCGGGAGGGCCGATACGCAGTATTTT.

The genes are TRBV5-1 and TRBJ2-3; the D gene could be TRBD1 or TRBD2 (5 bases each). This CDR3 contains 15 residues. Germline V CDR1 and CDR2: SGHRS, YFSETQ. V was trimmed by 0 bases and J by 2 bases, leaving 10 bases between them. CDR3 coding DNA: TGCGCCAGCAGCTTGGGGGACGGCCTCACAGATACGCAGTATTTT. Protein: CASSLGDGLTDTQYF.

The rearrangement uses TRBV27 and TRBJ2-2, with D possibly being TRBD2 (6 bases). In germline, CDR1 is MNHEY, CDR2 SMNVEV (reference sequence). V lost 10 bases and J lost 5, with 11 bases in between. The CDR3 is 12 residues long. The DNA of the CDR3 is TGTGCCACTAGGGACTGGACCGGGGAGCTGTTTTTT. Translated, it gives CATRDWTGELFF.

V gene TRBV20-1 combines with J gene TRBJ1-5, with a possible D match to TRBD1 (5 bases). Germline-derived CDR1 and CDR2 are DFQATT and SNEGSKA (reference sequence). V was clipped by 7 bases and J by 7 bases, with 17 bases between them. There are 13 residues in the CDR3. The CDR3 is CSVRDGGSQPQHF. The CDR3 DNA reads TGCAGTGTTAGGGATGGGGGGTCGCAGCCCCAGCATTTT.